The present entry profiles one T cell receptor (beta chain) with its context. Generated by immunoSEQ multiplex PCR, the TCRdb table keeps only in-frame clones and is missing some. This table holds 540,000 or so clones, about 80% found once. The sample originates from a study of shared T cell receptors in the human thymus. Germline V gene data show CDR1 as LGHNA and CDR2 as YSLEER. This CDR3 is built from 13 residues. V lost 2 bases to trimming and J lost 5 bases, with 9 bases between them. These same records also appear under a second study, on human thymus T cells.

The V call is TRBV4-3, the J call TRBJ2-5; tentative D call: TRBD1 (6 bases). This TCR came from a boy younger than two with a congenital heart defect. Sample: thymocytes. The CDR3 region is CASSQNGGETQYF. The CDR3 DNA follows: TGCGCCAGCAGCCAAAATGGGGGCGAGACCCAGTACTTC.